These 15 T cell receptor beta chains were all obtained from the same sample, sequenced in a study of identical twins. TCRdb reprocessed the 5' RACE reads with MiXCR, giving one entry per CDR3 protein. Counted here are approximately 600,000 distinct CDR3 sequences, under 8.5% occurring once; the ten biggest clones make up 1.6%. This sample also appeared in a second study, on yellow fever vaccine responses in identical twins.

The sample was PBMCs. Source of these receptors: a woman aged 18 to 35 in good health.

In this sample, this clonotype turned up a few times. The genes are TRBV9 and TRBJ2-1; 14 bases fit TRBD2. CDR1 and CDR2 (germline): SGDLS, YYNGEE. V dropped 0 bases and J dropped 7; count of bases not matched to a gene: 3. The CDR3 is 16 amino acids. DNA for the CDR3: TGTGCCAGCAGCGTAGATGGGACTAGCGGGAGTAATGAGCAGTTCTTC. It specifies CASSVDGTSGSNEQFF.

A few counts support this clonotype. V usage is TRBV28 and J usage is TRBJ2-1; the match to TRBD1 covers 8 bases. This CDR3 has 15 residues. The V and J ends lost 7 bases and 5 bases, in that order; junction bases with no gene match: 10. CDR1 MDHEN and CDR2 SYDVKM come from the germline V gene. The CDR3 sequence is CASTGQGSKHNEQFF. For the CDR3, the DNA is TGTGCCAGCACCGGACAGGGCTCGAAGCACAATGAGCAGTTCTTC.

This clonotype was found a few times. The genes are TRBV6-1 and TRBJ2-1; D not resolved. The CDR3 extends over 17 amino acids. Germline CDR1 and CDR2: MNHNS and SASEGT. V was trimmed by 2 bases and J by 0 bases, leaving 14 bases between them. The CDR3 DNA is TGTGCCAGCAGTGAACTCCCAGGCCGAAGCTCCTACAATGAGCAGTTCTTC. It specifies CASSELPGRSSYNEQFF.

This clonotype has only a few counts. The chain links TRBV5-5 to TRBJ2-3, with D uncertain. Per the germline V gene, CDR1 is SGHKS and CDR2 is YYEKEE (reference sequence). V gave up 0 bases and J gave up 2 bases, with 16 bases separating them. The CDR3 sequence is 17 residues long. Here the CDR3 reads CASSLEGRVVFTDTQYF. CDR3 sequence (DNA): TGTGCCAGCAGCTTGGAAGGAAGGGTGGTTTTCACAGATACGCAGTATTTT.

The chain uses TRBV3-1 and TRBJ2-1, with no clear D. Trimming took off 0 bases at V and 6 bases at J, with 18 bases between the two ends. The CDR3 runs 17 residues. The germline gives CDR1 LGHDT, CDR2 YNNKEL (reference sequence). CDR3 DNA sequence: TGTGCCAGCAGCCAAGATCTTCCTTCAGCGTTTTTCAATGAGCAGTTCTTC. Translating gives CASSQDLPSAFFNEQFF.

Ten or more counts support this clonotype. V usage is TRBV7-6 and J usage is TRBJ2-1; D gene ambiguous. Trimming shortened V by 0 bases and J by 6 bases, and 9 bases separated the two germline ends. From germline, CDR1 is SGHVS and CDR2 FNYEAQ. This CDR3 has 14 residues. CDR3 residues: CASSLALSANEQFF. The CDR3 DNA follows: TGTGCCAGCAGCTTAGCCTTAAGCGCCAATGAGCAGTTCTTC.

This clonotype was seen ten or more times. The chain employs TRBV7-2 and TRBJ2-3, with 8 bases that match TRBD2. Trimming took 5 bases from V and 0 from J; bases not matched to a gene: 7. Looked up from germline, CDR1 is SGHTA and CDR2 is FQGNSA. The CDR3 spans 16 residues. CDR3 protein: CASSQRTSFSTDTQYF. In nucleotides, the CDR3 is TGTGCCAGCAGCCAAAGGACTAGCTTTAGCACAGATACGCAGTATTTT.

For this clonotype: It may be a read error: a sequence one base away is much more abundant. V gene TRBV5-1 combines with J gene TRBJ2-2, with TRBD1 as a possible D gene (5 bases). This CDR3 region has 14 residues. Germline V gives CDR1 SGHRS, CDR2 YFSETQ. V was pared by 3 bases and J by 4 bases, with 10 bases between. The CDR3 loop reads CASSSRQFTGELFF. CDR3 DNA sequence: TGCGCCAGCAGCTCCAGACAGTTCACCGGGGAGCTGTTTTTT.

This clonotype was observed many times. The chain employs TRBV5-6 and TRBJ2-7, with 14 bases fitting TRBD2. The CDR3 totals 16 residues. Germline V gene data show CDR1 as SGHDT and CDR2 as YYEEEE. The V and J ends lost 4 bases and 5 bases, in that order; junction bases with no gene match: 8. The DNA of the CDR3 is TGTGCCAGCAGCCCTAGACTAGCGGGGGGGCTGGACGAGCAGTACGTC. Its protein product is CASSPRLAGGLDEQYV.

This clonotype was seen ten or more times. CDR3 sequence: CAISDRDSYEQYF. The CDR3 bases are TGTGCCATCAGCGACAGGGACTCCTACGAGCAGTACTTC. V and J are TRBV10-3 and TRBJ2-7, with TRBD1 identical over 7 bases. The CDR3 consists of 13 residues. The junction had 2 bases not matched to a gene; V was cut back by 6 bases and J by 0 bases. CDR1 is ENHRY and CDR2 is SYGVKD in the germline V gene.

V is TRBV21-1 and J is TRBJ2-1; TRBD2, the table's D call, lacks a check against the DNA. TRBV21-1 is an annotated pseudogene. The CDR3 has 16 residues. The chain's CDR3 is CASSKGCGSQQNEQFF. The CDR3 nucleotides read TGTGCCAGCAGCAAAGGGTGCGGGAGTCAGCAGAATGAGCAGTTCTTC.

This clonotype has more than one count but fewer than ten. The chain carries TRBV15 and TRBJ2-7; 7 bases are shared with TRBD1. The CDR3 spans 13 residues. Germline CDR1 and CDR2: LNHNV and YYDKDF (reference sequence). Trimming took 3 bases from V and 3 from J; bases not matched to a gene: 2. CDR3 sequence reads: CATSRNRGYEQYV. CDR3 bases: TGTGCCACCAGCAGGAACAGGGGCTACGAGCAGTACGTC.

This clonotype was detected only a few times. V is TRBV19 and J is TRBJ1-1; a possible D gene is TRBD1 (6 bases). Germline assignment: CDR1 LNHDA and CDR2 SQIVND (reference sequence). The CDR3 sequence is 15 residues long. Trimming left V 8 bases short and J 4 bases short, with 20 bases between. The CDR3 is CASAAGTTGTTEAFF. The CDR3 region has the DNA TGTGCCAGTGCGGCGGGGACAACGGGAACCACTGAAGCTTTCTTT.

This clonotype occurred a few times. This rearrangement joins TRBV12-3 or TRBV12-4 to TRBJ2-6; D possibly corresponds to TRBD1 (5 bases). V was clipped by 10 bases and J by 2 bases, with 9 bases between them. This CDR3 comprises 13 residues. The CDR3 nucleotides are TGTGCCACCGACAGTACTGGGGCCAACGTCCTGACTTTC. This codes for CATDSTGANVLTF.

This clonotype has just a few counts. For the CDR3, the DNA is TGTGCCAGCTCACCACCGGATGTAGATACGCAGTATTTT. Its translation is CASSPPDVDTQYF. This rearrangement joins TRBV18 to TRBJ2-3, with unresolved D. Per the germline V gene, CDR1 is KGHSH and CDR2 is LQKENI. This CDR3 has 13 residues. The V and J ends lost 0 bases and 5 bases respectively, with 6 bases between them.